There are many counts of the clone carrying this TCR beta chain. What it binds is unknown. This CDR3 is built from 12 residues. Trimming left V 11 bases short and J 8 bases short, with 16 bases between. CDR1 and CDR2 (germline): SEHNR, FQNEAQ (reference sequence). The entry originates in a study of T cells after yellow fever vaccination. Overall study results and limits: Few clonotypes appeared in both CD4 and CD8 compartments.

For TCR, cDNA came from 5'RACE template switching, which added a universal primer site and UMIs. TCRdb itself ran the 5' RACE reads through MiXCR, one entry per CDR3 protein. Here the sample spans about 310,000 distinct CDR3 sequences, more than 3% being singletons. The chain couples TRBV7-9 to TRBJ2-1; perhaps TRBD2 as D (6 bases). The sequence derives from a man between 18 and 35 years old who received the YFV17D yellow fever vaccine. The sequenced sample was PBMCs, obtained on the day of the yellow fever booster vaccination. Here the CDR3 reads CAGGSTGHEQFF. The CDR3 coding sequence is TGTGCCGGGGGGAGTACGGGCCATGAGCAGTTCTTC.